Listed below are T cell receptor beta chains from one sample, sequenced in a study of blood T cell repertoires in COVID-19. Clones were read by immunoSEQ multiplex PCR, and TCRdb kept only the in-frame ones, dropping some. The repertoire holds about 370,000 clones, with around 90% as singletons. The sequenced sample consisted of peripheral blood. The receptors were sampled from a woman aged 25 to 39 with COVID-19, enrolled during active disease. Each CDR3 is given with its conserved first and last residue. D genes are given only for firm matches. Only part of the rows carry a size: once, few, many, or a class if the clone is expanded.

size	V	J	D	CDR3	DNA
few	TRBV6-5	TRBJ2-7	NA	CASQTDVSYEQYF	TGTGCCAGCCAAACAGATGTCTCCTACGAGCAGTACTTC
NA	TRBV24-1	TRBJ1-2	NA	CATSDPTGLGYGYTF	TGTGCCACCAGTGACCCGACAGGATTGGGCTATGGCTACACCTTC
NA	TRBV10-3	TRBJ2-1	NA	CAISEYLQGSSSYNEQFF	TGTGCCATCAGTGAGTACCTACAGGGCTCAAGCTCCTACAATGAGCAGTTCTTC
NA	TRBV4-3	TRBJ2-3	NA	CASSPGGPNGDTQYF	TGCGCCAGCAGCCCCGGGGGGCCCAACGGTGATACGCAGTATTTT
NA	TRBV3-1/TRBV3-2	TRBJ1-2	TRBD1	CASSPDSTGGYGYTF	TGTGCCAGCAGCCCGGACTCTACAGGGGGCTATGGCTACACCTTC
NA	TRBV7-9	TRBJ1-2	NA	CASSLKQIYGYTF	TGTGCCAGCAGCTTAAAACAGATTTATGGCTACACCTTC
NA	TRBV11-3	TRBJ2-5	NA	CASSLGWGPQETQYF	TGTGCCAGCAGCTTAGGGTGGGGGCCCCAAGAGACCCAGTACTTC
few	TRBV6-2/TRBV6-3	TRBJ1-5	TRBD1	CASTPAGGDQPQHF	TGTGCCAGCACCCCAGCAGGGGGCGATCAGCCCCAGCATTTT
NA	TRBV28	TRBJ1-5	TRBD1	CASSPPTGLAQPQHF	TGTGCCAGCAGTCCACCGACAGGGCTGGCTCAGCCCCAGCATTTT
NA	TRBV19	TRBJ1-6	TRBD1	CASSTADRDNSPLHF	TGTGCCAGTAGTACGGCGGACAGGGATAATTCACCCCTCCACTTT
NA	TRBV6-5	TRBJ1-2	TRBD1	CASRPTGFGGDGYTF	TGTGCCAGCAGACCGACAGGGTTCGGTGGGGATGGCTACACCTTC
NA	TRBV18	TRBJ1-6	NA	CASSPPSQGNSPLHF	TGTGCCAGCTCACCACCTTCCCAGGGCAATTCACCCCTCCACTTT
NA	TRBV7-7	TRBJ2-1	TRBD2	CASSSGLAGINEQFF	TGTGCTAGCAGTTCGGGACTAGCGGGAATCAATGAGCAGTTCTTC
NA	TRBV6-2/TRBV6-3	TRBJ2-1	NA	CASSPLRARTINEQFF	TGTGCCAGCAGTCCCTTGAGGGCGAGAACTATCAATGAGCAGTTCTTC
NA	TRBV18	TRBJ2-3	NA	CASSGASTDTQYF	TGTGCCAGCTCAGGAGCTAGCACAGATACGCAGTATTTT
NA	TRBV5-6	TRBJ1-2	NA	CASSLSGAYYGYTF	TGTGCCAGCAGCTTGTCTGGGGCTTACTATGGCTACACCTTC
once	TRBV3-1/TRBV3-2	TRBJ2-7	TRBD1	CASSQDATGVYEQYF	TGTGCCAGCAGCCAAGACGCTACAGGGGTCTACGAGCAGTACTTC
NA	TRBV25-1	TRBJ1-2	NA	CASTQRGDFYGYTF	TGTGCCAGCACCCAGCGGGGGGACTTCTATGGCTACACCTTC
NA	TRBV2	TRBJ1-2	TRBD1	CASIPGRGQGSFRNYGYTF	TGTGCCAGCATCCCTGGTAGGGGACAGGGAAGTTTTCGAAACTATGGCTACACCTTC
once	TRBV7-6	TRBJ1-4	NA	CASSLGFPEKGGKLFF	TGTGCCAGCAGCTTAGGCTTTCCGGAGAAAGGAGGAAAACTGTTTTTT
NA	TRBV28	TRBJ1-5	TRBD1	CASSFVLGTGDRNQPQHF	TGTGCCAGCAGTTTCGTCCTAGGGACAGGGGACCGCAATCAGCCCCAGCATTTT
NA	TRBV7-9	TRBJ2-1	NA	CASSINQVPNEQFF	TGTGCCAGCAGCATAAATCAGGTCCCCAATGAGCAGTTCTTC
NA	TRBV5-1	TRBJ2-1	TRBD1	CASSLEHRGSDEQFF	TGCGCCAGCAGCTTGGAGCACAGGGGGAGCGATGAGCAGTTCTTC
NA	TRBV27	TRBJ2-3	NA	CASSLAEGAGGTDTQYF	TGTGCCAGCAGTCTCGCGGAGGGGGCTGGGGGCACAGATACGCAGTATTTT
once	TRBV7-2	TRBJ1-5	NA	CASNDQAISNQPQHF	TGTGCCAGCAACGACCAGGCGATTAGCAATCAGCCCCAGCATTTT
many	TRBV4-3	TRBJ2-4	NA	CASSQGSGGVDIQYF	TGCGCCAGCAGCCAAGGGTCAGGAGGGGTAGACATTCAGTACTTC
NA	TRBV29-1	TRBJ2-3	TRBD2	CSVGEGWQRWDTQYF	TGCAGCGTAGGGGAGGGATGGCAGCGATGGGATACGCAGTATTTT
NA	TRBV10-3	TRBJ1-2	NA	CAISEMGADNYGYTF	TGTGCCATCAGTGAGATGGGGGCAGATAACTATGGCTACACCTTC
NA	TRBV29-1	TRBJ1-2	NA	CSAFSDYGYTF	TGCAGCGCTTTTAGCGACTATGGCTACACCTTC
NA	TRBV27	TRBJ2-3	NA	CASSKRTDTQYF	TGTGCCAGCAGTAAGCGCACAGATACGCAGTATTTT
NA	TRBV30	TRBJ1-5	TRBD1	CAWSPDRPNQPQHF	TGTGCCTGGAGTCCGGACAGGCCGAATCAGCCCCAGCATTTT
NA	TRBV19	TRBJ1-1	NA	CASSKAGPMNTEAFF	TGTGCCAGTAGTAAGGCAGGGCCCATGAACACTGAAGCTTTCTTT
NA	TRBV7-8	TRBJ2-1	TRBD2	CASSLVAGGKGNEQFF	TGTGCCAGCAGCTTGGTTGCGGGAGGGAAAGGGAATGAGCAGTTCTTC
NA	TRBV27	TRBJ2-3	TRBD2	CASSSPAGSTDTQYF	TGTGCCAGCAGTTCACCAGCGGGGAGCACAGATACGCAGTATTTT
NA	TRBV7-2	TRBJ2-2	TRBD2	CASSFLAGVSGELFF	TGTGCCAGCAGCTTTCTAGCGGGGGTCTCCGGGGAGCTGTTTTTT
NA	TRBV16	TRBJ1-1	TRBD1	CASSQFRTGNTEAFF	TGTGCCAGCAGCCAATTCAGGACAGGGAACACTGAAGCTTTCTTT
NA	TRBV10-2	TRBJ2-7	NA	CASSETSYEQYF	TGCGCCAGCAGTGAAACTAGCTACGAGCAGTACTTC
NA	TRBV25-1	TRBJ2-5	NA	CASSEGKTQYF	TGTGCCAGCAGCGAGGGAAAGACCCAGTACTTC
NA	TRBV28	TRBJ2-7	TRBD2	CASRLAGYEQYF	TGTGCCAGCAGGCTAGCGGGCTACGAGCAGTACTTC
NA	TRBV28	TRBJ2-7	TRBD1	CASSKGTVPYEQYF	TGTGCCAGCAGTAAGGGGACAGTACCTTACGAGCAGTACTTC
NA	TRBV4-1	TRBJ1-1	TRBD1	CASSQSTGGDTEAFF	TGCGCCAGCAGCCAGTCAACAGGGGGGGACACTGAAGCTTTCTTT
NA	TRBV2	TRBJ2-3	TRBD2	CASLGTINFTDTQYF	TGTGCCAGCCTCGGGACTATCAACTTCACAGATACGCAGTATTTT
NA	TRBV6-2/TRBV6-3	TRBJ2-3	TRBD1	CASSWTGQGRTGTDTQYF	TGTGCCAGCAGCTGGACGGGACAGGGAAGGACCGGCACAGATACGCAGTATTTT
NA	TRBV18	TRBJ2-2	NA	CASSPSYEGNGELFF	TGTGCCAGCTCACCTTCCTACGAGGGAAACGGGGAGCTGTTTTTT
few	TRBV7-9	TRBJ2-7	TRBD1	CASSPTQGASSYEQYF	TGTGCCAGCAGCCCGACCCAGGGGGCAAGTTCCTACGAGCAGTACTTC
NA	TRBV18	TRBJ2-3	TRBD2	CASSPQLAGDTDTQYF	TGTGCCAGCTCACCACAGCTAGCGGGGGACACAGATACGCAGTATTTT